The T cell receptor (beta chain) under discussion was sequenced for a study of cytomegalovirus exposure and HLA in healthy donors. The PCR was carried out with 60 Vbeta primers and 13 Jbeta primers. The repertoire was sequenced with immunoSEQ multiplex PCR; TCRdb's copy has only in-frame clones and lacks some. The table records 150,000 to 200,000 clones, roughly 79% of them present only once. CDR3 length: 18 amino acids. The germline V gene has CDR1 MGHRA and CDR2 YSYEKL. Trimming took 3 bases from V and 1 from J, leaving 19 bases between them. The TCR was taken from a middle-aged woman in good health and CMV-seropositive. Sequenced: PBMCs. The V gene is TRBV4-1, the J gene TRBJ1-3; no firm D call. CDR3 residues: CASSHLGVLTVSGNTIYF. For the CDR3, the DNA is TGCGCCAGCAGCCACTTGGGCGTCTTAACGGTATCTGGAAACACCATATATTTT.